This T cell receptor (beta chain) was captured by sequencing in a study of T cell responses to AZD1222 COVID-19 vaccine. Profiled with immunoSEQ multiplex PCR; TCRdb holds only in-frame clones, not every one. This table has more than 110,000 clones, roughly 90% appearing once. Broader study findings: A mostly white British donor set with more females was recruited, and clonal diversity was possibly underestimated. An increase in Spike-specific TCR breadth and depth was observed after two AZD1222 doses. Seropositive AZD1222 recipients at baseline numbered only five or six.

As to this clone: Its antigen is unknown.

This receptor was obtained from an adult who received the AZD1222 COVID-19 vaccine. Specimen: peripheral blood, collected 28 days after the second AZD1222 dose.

CDR3 sequence: CASSLGQLFNEQFF. CDR3 coding DNA: TGTGCCAGCAGCCTTGGACAGTTATTCAATGAGCAGTTCTTC. The V gene is TRBV6-5, the J gene TRBJ2-1; TRBD1 is a possible D gene (6 bases). The CDR3 covers 14 residues. Trimming left V 6 bases short and J 6 bases short, with 15 bases between. From germline, CDR1 is MNHEY and CDR2 SVGAGI.